The 18 T cell receptor beta chains reported below all come from one sample, sequenced in a study of T-cell memory formation after mild COVID-19. In TCRdb, the 5' RACE reads were re-called with MiXCR into one record per CDR3 protein. The repertoire holds 70,000 to 100,000 distinct CDR3 sequences, with about 15% as singletons. Sequencing was performed on PBMCs or a T cell subset sorted from them (not recorded which). These receptors were obtained from a man between 18 and 29 years old who had mild COVID-19 (a few samples of this study predate the infection). Cell type and time point are not known.

This clonotype was counted at least ten times. The rearrangement joins TRBV4-3 to TRBJ2-6; D uncertain. CDR3 length: 16 amino acids. Trimming cost V 0 bases and J 0 bases, with 6 bases left between them. CDR1 LGHNA and CDR2 YSLEER come from the germline V gene. DNA of the CDR3: TGCGCCAGCAGCCAAGATCTTAGCTCTGGGGCCAACGTCCTGACTTTC. It translates to CASSQDLSSGANVLTF.

The V and J genes are TRBV28 and TRBJ2-5; D remains unclear. CDR3 size: 13 residues. Trimming cost V 3 bases and J 0 bases, with 5 bases left between them. Germline loops: CDR1 MDHEN, CDR2 SYDVKM. CDR3 protein: CASSFLDQETQYF. The CDR3 DNA follows: TGTGCCAGCAGTTTCTTGGACCAAGAGACCCAGTACTTC.

The chain carries TRBV5-6 and TRBJ2-1, with 9 bases aligning to TRBD2. Germline values: CDR1 SGHDT, CDR2 YYEEEE. Unmatched junction bases numbered 7, after V lost 5 bases and J lost 4 bases. The CDR3 totals 15 residues. In DNA form, the CDR3 reads TGTGCCAGCAGGGGGCTAGCGGGGATATACAATGAGCAGTTCTTC. It codes for CASRGLAGIYNEQFF.

This clonotype was recorded a few times. The CDR3 region has the DNA TGTGCCAGCAGCCTCAACTCTCCTGAGCAGTTCTTC. Its protein is CASSLNSPEQFF. The chain links TRBV12-3 or TRBV12-4 to TRBJ2-1; D not resolved. Between the trimmed V and J ends, which lost 6 bases and 9 bases, there was a span of 12 bases. CDR3 length equals 12 residues.

This clonotype was seen only a few times. CDR3 bases: TGTGCCAGCAGCGGTGATTGGAACACTGAAGCTTTCTTT. Translating gives CASSGDWNTEAFF. The chain carries TRBV9 and TRBJ1-1; D is unclear. V dropped 3 bases and J dropped 1 base, with 7 bases sitting between them. The CDR3 contains 13 residues. The germline V gene encodes CDR1 SGDLS and CDR2 YYNGEE.

The chain is built from TRBV9 and TRBJ2-5; 12 bases are shared with TRBD2. The V gene's germline CDR1 is SGDLS and CDR2 YYNGEE. The CDR3 is 17 amino acids. V trimming: 4 bases; J trimming: 2 bases; junction bases outside the gene matches: 9. CDR3: CASSPIHTSGGQETQYF. CDR3 coding DNA: TGTGCCAGCAGCCCAATACACACTAGCGGGGGGCAAGAGACCCAGTACTTC. The entire variable domain, with the rest obtained from reference TRBV9 and TRBJ2-5, is as follows: DSGVTQTPKHLITATGQRVTLRCSPRSGDLSVYWYQQSLDQGLQFLIQYYNGEERAKGNILERFSAQQFPDLHSELNLSSLELGDSALYFCASSPIHTSGGQETQYFGPGTRLLVL.

CDR3 sequence: CASTPSVGARETQYF. CDR3 bases: TGTGCCAGCACCCCATCAGTAGGGGCGCGAGAGACCCAGTACTTC. This chain uses TRBV12-3 or TRBV12-4 with TRBJ2-5; weak D call: TRBD1 (5 bases). V was shortened by 7 bases and J by 4 bases, with 19 bases between the two germline ends. This CDR3 region has 15 residues.

This clonotype was seen a handful of times. This rearrangement joins TRBV29-1 to TRBJ2-4, with TRBD1 as a possible D gene (6 bases). Trimming took 6 bases from V and 0 from J, leaving 12 bases between them. The germline V gene has CDR1 SQVTM and CDR2 ANQGSEA. CDR3 length equals 14 residues. The CDR3 DNA follows: TGCAGCGTAGCGGACAGTCTAGCCAAAAACATTCAGTACTTC. It codes for CSVADSLAKNIQYF.

This clonotype was seen a handful of times. The rearrangement links TRBV29-1 to TRBJ2-7; D is perhaps TRBD1 or TRBD2 (5 bases each). V was pared by 4 bases and J by 3 bases, with 19 bases between. This CDR3 is built from 15 residues. The germline V gene has CDR1 SQVTM and CDR2 ANQGSEA. CDR3 region: CSVVESSGRSYEQYF. The CDR3 DNA sequence: TGCAGCGTTGTCGAGTCGTCAGGGAGAAGCTACGAGCAGTACTTC.

The chain couples TRBV7-9 to TRBJ2-3; no clear D gene. The germline V and J ends were trimmed by 5 bases and 5 bases, with 14 bases remaining between them. The CDR3 has 14 amino acids. Germline lookup yields CDR1 SEHNR and CDR2 FQNEAQ (reference sequence). DNA for the CDR3: TGTGCCAGCAGCACCACGTCTGGGCTAGATACGCAGTATTTT. The encoded protein is CASSTTSGLDTQYF.

This clonotype was seen more than once but under ten times. The chain uses TRBV6-6 and TRBJ2-7, with 10 bases aligning to TRBD2. CDR1 is MNHNY and CDR2 is SVGAGI in the germline V gene (reference sequence). V lost 6 bases, J lost 5 bases, and 10 bases stayed unmatched. CDR3 length: 15 residues. The CDR3, as DNA: TGTGCCAGCAGCGTGGGACTAGCGAATCGTAACGAGCAGTACTTC. Its translation: CASSVGLANRNEQYF.

In this sample, this clonotype turned up a few times. The chain has TRBV9 and TRBJ2-7; no clear D gene. Trimming left V 2 bases short and J 1 base short, with 7 bases between. The CDR3 has 13 residues. Germline assignment: CDR1 SGDLS and CDR2 YYNGEE. The CDR3 protein is CASSVGFSYEQYF. The CDR3 nucleotides read TGTGCCAGCAGCGTCGGCTTTTCCTACGAGCAGTACTTC.

Many counts were recorded for this clonotype. The V call is TRBV20-1, the J call TRBJ1-5; TRBD1 aligns across 10 bases. From germline, CDR1 is DFQATT and CDR2 SNEGSKA (reference sequence). CDR3 length: 16 residues. The V gene end was trimmed by 0 bases and the J gene end by 5 bases; junction bases not matched to a gene: 7. This CDR3 is CSARDRTGGGHQPQHF. In nucleotides, the CDR3 is TGCAGTGCTAGAGATCGGACAGGGGGAGGGCATCAGCCCCAGCATTTT.

The V gene is TRBV10-2, the J gene TRBJ1-6, with D maybe TRBD1 (6 bases). V lost 6 bases and J lost 10, with 16 bases in between. Germline loops: CDR1 WSHSY, CDR2 SAAADI. This CDR3 has 14 residues. CDR3 DNA sequence: TGCGCCAGCAGATCACAGGGTATCCGGTCACCCCTCCACTTT. It codes for CASRSQGIRSPLHF.

The chain recombines TRBV11-2 with TRBJ1-2; D is ambiguous. The CDR3 is 14 residues long. V lost 1 base, J lost 4 bases, and 10 bases lay in between. Germline CDR1 is SGHAT and CDR2 is FQNNGV. The CDR3 loop is CASSLVGPGYGYTF. The CDR3 DNA reads TGTGCCAGCAGCTTAGTAGGACCGGGCTATGGCTACACCTTC.

This clonotype was counted at least ten times. The chain is built from TRBV29-1 and TRBJ2-3; D gene uncertain. V shed 4 bases and J shed 6 bases, with 5 bases lying between them. In germline, CDR1 is SQVTM, CDR2 ANQGSEA. This CDR3 has 10 residues. This CDR3 reads CSVVADTQYF. In DNA, the CDR3 is TGCAGCGTTGTTGCGGATACGCAGTATTTT.

The chain uses TRBV24-1 and TRBJ2-2; D may match TRBD1 or TRBD2 (5 bases each). CDR1 and CDR2 from the germline V gene are KGHDR and SFDVKD. CDR3 length: 15 amino acids. With 5 bases removed from V and 1 base from J, the gap between germline ends came to 10 bases. DNA of the CDR3: TGTGCCACCAGTGTCGGGACGGAGAACACCGGGGAGCTGTTTTTT. It codes for CATSVGTENTGELFF.

This clonotype has just a few counts. The CDR3 DNA reads as TGTGCCAGCAGCTTAGAAGGACAGGGGACACAGAACACTGAAGCTTTCTTT. This codes for CASSLEGQGTQNTEAFF. The gene calls are TRBV7-8 and TRBJ1-1, with 9 positions matching TRBD1. V lost 1 base, J lost 1 base, and 7 bases stayed unmatched. Germline CDR1 and CDR2: SGHVS and FQNEAQ. CDR3 length: 17 residues.